This T cell receptor (beta chain) was captured by sequencing in a study of blood T cell repertoires in COVID-19. Study-wide background: Spain, Italy and the United States supplied samples that represented acute and convalescent COVID-19.

Authors' methods: The assay estimated nucleated cells by amplifying reference gene primers. The protocol was immunoSEQ multiplex PCR, while the TCRdb copy is restricted to in-frame clones and leaves out a portion. Clonal size and the V and J genes are those of that table, whereas D and trimming came from the DNA. The table includes 98,000 or so clones, about four fifths detected once. J was trimmed by 8 bases and V by 4 bases; bases with no gene match: 11. This CDR3 contains 17 residues. CDR1 is SGDLS, CDR2 YYNGEE, per germline. Material: peripheral blood. The chain is built from TRBV9 and TRBJ2-1; 14 positions match TRBD2. The sequence came from a man between 60 and 75 years old with acute or convalescent COVID-19. The CDR3 bases are TGTGCCAGCAGCCTCCTCTCTGGGACTAGCGGGAGTTATGAGCAGTTCTTC. Its translation is CASSLLSGTSGSYEQFF.